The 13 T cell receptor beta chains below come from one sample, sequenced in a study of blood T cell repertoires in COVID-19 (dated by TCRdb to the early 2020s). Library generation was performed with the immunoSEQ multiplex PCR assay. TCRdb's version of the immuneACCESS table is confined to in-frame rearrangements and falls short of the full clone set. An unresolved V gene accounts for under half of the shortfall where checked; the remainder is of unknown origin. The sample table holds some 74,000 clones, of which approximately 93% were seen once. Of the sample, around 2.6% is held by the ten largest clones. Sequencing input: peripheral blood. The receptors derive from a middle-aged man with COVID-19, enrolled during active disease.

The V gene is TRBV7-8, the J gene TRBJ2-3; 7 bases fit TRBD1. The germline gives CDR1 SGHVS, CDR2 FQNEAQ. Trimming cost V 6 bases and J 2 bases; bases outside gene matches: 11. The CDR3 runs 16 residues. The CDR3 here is CASRPDRARTTDTQYF. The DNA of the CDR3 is TGTGCCAGCAGGCCTGACAGGGCACGGACCACAGATACGCAGTATTTT.

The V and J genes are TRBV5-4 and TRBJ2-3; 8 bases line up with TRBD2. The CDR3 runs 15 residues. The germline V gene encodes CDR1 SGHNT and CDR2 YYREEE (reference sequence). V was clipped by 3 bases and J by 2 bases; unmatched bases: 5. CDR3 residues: CASSYTGGITDTQYF. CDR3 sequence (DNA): TGTGCCAGCAGCTATACGGGAGGGATCACAGATACGCAGTATTTT.

The CDR3 here is CASSLGGGWNEQFF. The CDR3 coding sequence is TGTGCCAGCAGCCTTGGGGGGGGCTGGAATGAGCAGTTCTTC. The chain uses TRBV7-2 and TRBJ2-1, with TRBD2 as a possible D gene (7 bases). Trimming took 5 bases from V and 7 from J, leaving 15 bases between them. The CDR3 extends over 14 amino acids. Germline V gene data show CDR1 as SGHTA and CDR2 as FQGNSA.

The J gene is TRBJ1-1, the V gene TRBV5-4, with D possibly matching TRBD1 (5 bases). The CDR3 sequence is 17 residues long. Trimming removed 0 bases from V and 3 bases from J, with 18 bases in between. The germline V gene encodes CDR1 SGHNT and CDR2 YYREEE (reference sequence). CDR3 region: CASSLGAGLEWDTEAFF. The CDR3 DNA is TGTGCCAGCAGCTTGGGCGCAGGGCTTGAATGGGACACTGAAGCTTTCTTT. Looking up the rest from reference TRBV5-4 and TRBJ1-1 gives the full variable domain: ETGVTQSPTHLIKTRGQQVTLRCSSQSGHNTVSWYQQALGQGPQFIFQYYREEENGRGNFPPRFSGLQFPNYSSELNVNALELDDSALYLCASSLGAGLEWDTEAFFGQGTRLTVV.

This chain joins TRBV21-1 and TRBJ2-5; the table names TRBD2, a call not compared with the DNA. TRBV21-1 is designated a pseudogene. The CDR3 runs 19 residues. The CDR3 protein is CASSKSSPKTNKYQETQYF. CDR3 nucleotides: TGTGCCAGCAGCAAATCGAGTCCGAAGACTAATAAGTACCAAGAGACCCAGTACTTC.

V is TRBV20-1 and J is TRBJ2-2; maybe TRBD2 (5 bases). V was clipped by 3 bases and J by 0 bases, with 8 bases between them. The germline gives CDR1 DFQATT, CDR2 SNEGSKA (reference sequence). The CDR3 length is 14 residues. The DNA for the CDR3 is TGCAGTGCTAGTGGACTGTCGAACACCGGGGAGCTGTTTTTT. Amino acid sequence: CSASGLSNTGELFF.

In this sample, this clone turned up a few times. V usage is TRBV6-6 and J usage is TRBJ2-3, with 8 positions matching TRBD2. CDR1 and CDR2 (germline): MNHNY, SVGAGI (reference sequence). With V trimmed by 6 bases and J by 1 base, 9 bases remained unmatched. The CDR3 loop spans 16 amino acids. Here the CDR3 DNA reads TGTGCCAGCAGATTAAGCGGGAGTTTCGGCACAGATACGCAGTATTTT. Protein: CASRLSGSFGTDTQYF.

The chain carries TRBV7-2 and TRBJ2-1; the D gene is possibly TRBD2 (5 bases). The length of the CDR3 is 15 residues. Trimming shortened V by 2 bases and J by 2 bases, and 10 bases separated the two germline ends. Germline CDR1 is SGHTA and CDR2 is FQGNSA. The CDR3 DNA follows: TGTGCCAGCAGCTTAAAGAGGGCCGCCTACAATGAGCAGTTCTTC. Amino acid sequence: CASSLKRAAYNEQFF.

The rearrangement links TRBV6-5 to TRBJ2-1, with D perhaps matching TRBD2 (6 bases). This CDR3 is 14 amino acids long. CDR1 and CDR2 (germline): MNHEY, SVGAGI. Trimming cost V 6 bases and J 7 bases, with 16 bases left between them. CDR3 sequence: CASRAPGTANEQFF. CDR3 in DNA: TGTGCCAGCAGGGCCCCCGGGACTGCAAATGAGCAGTTCTTC.

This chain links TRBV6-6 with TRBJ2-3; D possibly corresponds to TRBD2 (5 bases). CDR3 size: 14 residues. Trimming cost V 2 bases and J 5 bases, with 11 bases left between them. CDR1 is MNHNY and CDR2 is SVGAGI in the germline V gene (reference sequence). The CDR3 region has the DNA TGTGCCAGCAGTTACGGTGGGAGTGGAGATACGCAGTATTTT. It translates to CASSYGGSGDTQYF.

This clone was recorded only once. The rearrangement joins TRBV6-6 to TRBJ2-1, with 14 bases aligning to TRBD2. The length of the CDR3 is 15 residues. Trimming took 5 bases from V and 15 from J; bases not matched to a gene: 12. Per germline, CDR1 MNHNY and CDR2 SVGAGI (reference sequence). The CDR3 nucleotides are TGTGCCAGCAGTGAGACTAGCGGGAGGGCCGATGGCGTGTTCTTC. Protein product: CASSETSGRADGVFF.

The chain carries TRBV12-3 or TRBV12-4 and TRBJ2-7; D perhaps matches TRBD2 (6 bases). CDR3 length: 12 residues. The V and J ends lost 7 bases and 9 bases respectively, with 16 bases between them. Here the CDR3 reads CASTLGGITQYF. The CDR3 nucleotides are TGTGCCAGCACCTTGGGCGGGATAACGCAGTACTTC.

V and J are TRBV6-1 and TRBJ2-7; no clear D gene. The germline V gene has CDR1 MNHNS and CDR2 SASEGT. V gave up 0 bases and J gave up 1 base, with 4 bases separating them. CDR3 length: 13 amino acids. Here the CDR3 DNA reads TGTGCCAGCAGTGAAGCCGGGTCCTACGAGCAGTACGTC. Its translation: CASSEAGSYEQYV.